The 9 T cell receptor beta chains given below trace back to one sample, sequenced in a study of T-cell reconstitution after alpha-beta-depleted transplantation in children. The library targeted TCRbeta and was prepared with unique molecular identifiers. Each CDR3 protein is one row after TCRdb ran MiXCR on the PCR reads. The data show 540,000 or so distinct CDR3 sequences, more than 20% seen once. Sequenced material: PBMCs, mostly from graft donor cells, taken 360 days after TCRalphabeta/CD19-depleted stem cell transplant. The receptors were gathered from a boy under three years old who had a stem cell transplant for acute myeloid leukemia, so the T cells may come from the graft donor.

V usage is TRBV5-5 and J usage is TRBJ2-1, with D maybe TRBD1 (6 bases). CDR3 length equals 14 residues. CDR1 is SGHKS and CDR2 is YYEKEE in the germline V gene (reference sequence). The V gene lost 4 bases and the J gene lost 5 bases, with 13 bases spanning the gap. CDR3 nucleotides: TGTGCCAGCAGCAGATTTACAGGGAACAATGAGCAGTTCTTC. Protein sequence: CASSRFTGNNEQFF.

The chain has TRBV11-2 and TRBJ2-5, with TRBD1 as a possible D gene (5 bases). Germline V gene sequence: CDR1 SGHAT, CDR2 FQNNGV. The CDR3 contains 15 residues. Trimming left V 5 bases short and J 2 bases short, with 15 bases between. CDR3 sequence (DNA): TGTGCCAGCAGCCCAAAACCCCGACAGCAAGAGACCCAGTACTTC. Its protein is CASSPKPRQQETQYF. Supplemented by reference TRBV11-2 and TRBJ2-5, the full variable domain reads EAGVAQSPRYKIIEKRQSVAFWCNPISGHATLYWYQQILGQGPKLLIQFQNNGVVDDSQLPKDRFSAERLKGVDSTLKIQPAKLEDSAVYLCASSPKPRQQETQYFGPGTRLLVL.

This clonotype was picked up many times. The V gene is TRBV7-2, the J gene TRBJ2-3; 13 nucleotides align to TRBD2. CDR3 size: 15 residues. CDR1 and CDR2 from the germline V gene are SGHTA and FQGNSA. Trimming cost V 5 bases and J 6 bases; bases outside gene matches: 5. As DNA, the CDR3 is TGTGCCAGCAGCCTACTAGCGGGGGGGCAGGATACGCAGTATTTT. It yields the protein CASSLLAGGQDTQYF.

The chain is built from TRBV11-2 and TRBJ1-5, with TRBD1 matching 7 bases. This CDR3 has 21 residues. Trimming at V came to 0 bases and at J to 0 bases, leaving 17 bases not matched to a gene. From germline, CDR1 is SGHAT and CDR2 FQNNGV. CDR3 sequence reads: CASSLEWTSGTDFYSNQPQHF. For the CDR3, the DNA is TGTGCCAGCAGCTTAGAATGGACTTCCGGGACAGACTTTTATAGCAATCAGCCCCAGCATTTT.

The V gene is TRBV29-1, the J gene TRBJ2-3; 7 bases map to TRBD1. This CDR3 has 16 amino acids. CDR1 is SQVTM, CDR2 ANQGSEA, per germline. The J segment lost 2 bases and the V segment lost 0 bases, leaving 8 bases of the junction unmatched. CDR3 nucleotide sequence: TGCAGCGTTGAAGATGAAGGGGGCCTATTCACAGATACGCAGTATTTT. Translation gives CSVEDEGGLFTDTQYF.

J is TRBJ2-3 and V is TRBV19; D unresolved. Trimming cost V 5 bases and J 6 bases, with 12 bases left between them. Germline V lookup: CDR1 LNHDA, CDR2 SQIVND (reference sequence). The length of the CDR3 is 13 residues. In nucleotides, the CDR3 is TGTGCCAGTAGTCCCCCTCGACGGGATACGCAGTATTTT. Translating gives CASSPPRRDTQYF.

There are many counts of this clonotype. The chain's CDR3 is CASSLYTTGLDQETQYF. Written as DNA, the CDR3 is TGCGCCAGCAGCTTATATACGACAGGGTTGGACCAAGAGACCCAGTACTTC. The genes are TRBV5-1 and TRBJ2-5; TRBD1 matches at 7 bases. The CDR3 runs to 17 residues. Per germline, CDR1 SGHRS and CDR2 YFSETQ. Germline trimming cut 2 bases from V and 0 bases from J; bases unmatched to any gene: 10.

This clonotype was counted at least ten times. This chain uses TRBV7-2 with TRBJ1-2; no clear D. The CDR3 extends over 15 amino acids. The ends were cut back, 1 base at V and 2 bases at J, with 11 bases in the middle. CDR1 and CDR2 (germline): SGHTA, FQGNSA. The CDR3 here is CASSLGLGINYGYTF. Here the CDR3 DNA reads TGTGCCAGCAGCTTAGGGCTGGGGATAAACTATGGCTACACCTTC. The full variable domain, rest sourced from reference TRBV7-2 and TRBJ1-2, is GAGVSQSPSNKVTEKGKDVELRCDPISGHTALYWYRQSLGQGLEFLIYFQGNSAPDKSGLPSDRFSAERTGGSVSTLTIQRTQQEDSAVYLCASSLGLGINYGYTFGSGTRLTVV.

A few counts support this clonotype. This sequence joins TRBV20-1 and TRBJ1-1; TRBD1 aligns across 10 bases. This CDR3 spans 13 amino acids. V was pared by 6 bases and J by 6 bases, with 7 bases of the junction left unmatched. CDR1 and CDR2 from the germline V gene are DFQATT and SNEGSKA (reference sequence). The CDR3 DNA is TGCAGTGCAGCCCCCGGGACAGGGGCTGAAGCTTTCTTT. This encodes CSAAPGTGAEAFF.